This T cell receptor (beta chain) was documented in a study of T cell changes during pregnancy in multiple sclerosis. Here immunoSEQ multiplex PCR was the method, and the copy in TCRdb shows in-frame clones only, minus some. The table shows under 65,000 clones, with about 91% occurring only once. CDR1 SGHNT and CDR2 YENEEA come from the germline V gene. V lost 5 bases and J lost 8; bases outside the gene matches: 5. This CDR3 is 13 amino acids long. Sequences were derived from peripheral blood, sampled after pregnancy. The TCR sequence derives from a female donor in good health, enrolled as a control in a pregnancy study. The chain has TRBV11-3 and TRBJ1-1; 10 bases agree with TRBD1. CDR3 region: CASSVTGGAEAFF. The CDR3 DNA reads TGTGCCAGCAGCGTGACAGGGGGCGCCGAAGCTTTCTTT.